This T cell receptor beta chain was captured in a study of cytomegalovirus exposure and HLA in healthy donors. Clones were read by immunoSEQ multiplex PCR, and TCRdb kept only the in-frame ones, dropping some. The sample holds around 180,000 clones, about 82% seen once. Germline CDR1 and CDR2: SGHRS and YFSETQ. This CDR3 is built from 15 residues. The V end lost 2 bases, the J end lost 3 bases, and 15 bases lay between the germline ends. This clone turned up a few times. The chain combines TRBV5-1 with TRBJ2-7; the D gene is possibly TRBD2 (5 bases). The clonotype was recovered from a young woman in good health and CMV-seronegative. Sequencing used PBMCs. CDR3 region: CASSFTGRMNYEQYF. In DNA, the CDR3 is TGCGCCAGCAGCTTCACGGGAAGGATGAACTACGAGCAGTACTTC.